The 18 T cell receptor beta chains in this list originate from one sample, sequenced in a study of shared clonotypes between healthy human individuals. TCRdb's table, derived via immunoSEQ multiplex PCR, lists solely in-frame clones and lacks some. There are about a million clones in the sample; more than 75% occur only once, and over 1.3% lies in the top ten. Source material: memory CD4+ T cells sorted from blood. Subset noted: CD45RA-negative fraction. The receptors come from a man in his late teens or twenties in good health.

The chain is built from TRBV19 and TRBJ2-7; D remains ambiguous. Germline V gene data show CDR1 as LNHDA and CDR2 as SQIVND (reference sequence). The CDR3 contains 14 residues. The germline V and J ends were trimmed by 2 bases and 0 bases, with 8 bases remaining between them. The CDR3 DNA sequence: TGTGCCAGTAGTATAATTCCAGACTCCTACGAGCAGTACTTC. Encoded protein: CASSIIPDSYEQYF.

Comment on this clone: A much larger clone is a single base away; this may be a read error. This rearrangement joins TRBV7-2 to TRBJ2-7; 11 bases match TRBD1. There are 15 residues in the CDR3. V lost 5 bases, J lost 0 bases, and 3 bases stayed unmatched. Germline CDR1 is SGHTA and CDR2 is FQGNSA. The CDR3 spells CASSQDRGPSYEQYF. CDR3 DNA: TGTGCCAGCAGCCAGGACAGGGGGCCCTCCTACGAGCAGTACTTC. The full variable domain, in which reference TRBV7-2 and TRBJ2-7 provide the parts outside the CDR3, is GAGVSQSPSNKVTEKGKDVELRCDPISGHTALYWYRQSLGQGLEFLIYFQGNSAPDKSGLPSDRFSAERTGGSVSTLTIQRTQQEDSAVYLCASSQDRGPSYEQYFGPGTRLTVT.

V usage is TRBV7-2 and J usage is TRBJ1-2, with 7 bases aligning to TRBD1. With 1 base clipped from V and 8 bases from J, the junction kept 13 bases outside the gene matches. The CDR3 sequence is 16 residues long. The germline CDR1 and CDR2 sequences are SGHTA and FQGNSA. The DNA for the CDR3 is TGTGCCAGCAGCTTAGGAGGGCAGGGGGAGTCGTTAGGCTACACCTTC. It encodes CASSLGGQGESLGYTF.

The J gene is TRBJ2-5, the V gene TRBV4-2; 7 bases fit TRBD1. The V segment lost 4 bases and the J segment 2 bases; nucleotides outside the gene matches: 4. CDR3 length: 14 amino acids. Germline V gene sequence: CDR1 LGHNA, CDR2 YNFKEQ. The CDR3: CASSPGGQQETQYF. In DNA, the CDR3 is TGTGCCAGCAGCCCTGGGGGACAGCAAGAGACCCAGTACTTC.

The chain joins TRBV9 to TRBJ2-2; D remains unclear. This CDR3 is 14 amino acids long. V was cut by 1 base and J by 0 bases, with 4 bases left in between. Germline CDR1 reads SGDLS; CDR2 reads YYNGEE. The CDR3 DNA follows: TGTGCCAGCAGCGTAAACTCGAACACCGGGGAGCTGTTTTTT. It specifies CASSVNSNTGELFF.

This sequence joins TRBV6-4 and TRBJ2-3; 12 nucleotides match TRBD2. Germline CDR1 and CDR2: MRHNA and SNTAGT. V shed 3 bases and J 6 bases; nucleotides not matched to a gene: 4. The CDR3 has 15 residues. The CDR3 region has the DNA TGTGCCAGCAGTGAGACTAGCGGGAGAGGTGATACGCAGTATTTT. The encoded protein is CASSETSGRGDTQYF.

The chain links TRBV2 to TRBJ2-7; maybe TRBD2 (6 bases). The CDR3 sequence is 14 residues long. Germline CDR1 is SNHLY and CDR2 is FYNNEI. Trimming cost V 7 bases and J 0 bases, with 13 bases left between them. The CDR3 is CASKDYSSSYEQYF. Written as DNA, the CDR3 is TGTGCCAGCAAGGACTACTCTAGCTCCTACGAGCAGTACTTC.

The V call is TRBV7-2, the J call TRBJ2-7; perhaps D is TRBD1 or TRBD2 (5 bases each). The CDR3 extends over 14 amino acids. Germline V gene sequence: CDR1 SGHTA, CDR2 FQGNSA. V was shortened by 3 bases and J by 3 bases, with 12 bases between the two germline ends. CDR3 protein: CASSLGRLGYEQYF. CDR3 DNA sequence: TGTGCCAGCAGCTTGGGACGGTTGGGCTACGAGCAGTACTTC.

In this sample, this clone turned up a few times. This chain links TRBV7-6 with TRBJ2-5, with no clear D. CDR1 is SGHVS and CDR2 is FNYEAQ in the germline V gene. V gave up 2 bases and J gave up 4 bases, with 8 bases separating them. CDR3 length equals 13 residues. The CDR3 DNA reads TGTGCCAGCAGCTTAAGTTCTGGAGAGACCCAGTACTTC. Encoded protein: CASSLSSGETQYF.

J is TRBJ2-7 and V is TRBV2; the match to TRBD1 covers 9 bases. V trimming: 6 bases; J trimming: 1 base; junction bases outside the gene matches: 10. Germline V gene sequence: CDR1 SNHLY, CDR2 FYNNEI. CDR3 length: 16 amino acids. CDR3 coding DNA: TGTGCCAGCAGGACCGGGGGGACAGGGAGATCCTACGAGCAGTACTTC. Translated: CASRTGGTGRSYEQYF.

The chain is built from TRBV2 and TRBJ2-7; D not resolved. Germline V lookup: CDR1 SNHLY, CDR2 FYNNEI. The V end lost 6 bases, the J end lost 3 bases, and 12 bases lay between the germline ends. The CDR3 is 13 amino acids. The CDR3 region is CASRYAMSYEQYF. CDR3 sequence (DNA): TGTGCCAGCAGATACGCTATGAGCTACGAGCAGTACTTC.

The CDR3 loop reads CSVEDKGQIYGYTF. The DNA of the CDR3 is TGCAGCGTTGAAGATAAGGGACAGATATATGGCTACACCTTC. V gene TRBV29-1 combines with J gene TRBJ1-2; 7 positions match TRBD1. The CDR3 has 14 amino acids. Trimming removed 0 bases from V and 5 bases from J; junction bases left unmatched: 6. CDR1 is SQVTM and CDR2 is ANQGSEA in the germline V gene. Combining the CDR3 with reference TRBV29-1 and TRBJ1-2 gives the whole variable domain SAVISQKPSRDICQRGTSLTIQCQVDSQVTMMFWYRQQPGQSLTLIATANQGSEATYESGFVIDKFPISRPNLTFSTLTVSNMSPEDSSIYLCSVEDKGQIYGYTFGSGTRLTVV.

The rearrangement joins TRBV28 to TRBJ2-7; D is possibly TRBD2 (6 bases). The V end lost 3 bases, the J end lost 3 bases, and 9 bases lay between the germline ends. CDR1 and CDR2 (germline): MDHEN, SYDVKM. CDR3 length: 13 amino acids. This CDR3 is CASSLNGGYEQYF. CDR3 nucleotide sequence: TGTGCCAGCAGTTTGAACGGGGGCTACGAGCAGTACTTC.

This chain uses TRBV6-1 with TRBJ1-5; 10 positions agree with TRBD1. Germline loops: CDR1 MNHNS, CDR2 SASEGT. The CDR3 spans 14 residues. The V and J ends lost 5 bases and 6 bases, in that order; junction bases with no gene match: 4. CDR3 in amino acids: CASSSGQGSQPQHF. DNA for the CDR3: TGTGCCAGCAGTTCGGGACAGGGGAGTCAGCCCCAGCATTTT.

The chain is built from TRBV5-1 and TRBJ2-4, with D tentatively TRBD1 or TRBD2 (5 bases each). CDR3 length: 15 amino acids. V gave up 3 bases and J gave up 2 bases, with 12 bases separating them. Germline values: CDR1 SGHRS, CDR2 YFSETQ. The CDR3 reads CASSYGGGTKNIQYF. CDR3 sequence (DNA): TGCGCCAGCAGCTATGGTGGGGGTACCAAAAACATTCAGTACTTC.

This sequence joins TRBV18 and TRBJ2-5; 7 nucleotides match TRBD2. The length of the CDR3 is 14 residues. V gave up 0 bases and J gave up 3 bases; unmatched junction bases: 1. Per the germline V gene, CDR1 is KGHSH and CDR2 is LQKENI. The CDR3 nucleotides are TGTGCCAGCTCACCACCCGGGACTAAAGAGACCCAGTACTTC. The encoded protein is CASSPPGTKETQYF.

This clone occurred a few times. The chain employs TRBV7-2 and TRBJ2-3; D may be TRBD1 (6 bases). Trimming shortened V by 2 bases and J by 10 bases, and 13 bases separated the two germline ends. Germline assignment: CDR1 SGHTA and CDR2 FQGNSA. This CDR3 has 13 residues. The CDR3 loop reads CASSLPRQEAQYF. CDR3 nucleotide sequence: TGTGCCAGCAGCTTACCACGACAGGAAGCGCAGTATTTT.

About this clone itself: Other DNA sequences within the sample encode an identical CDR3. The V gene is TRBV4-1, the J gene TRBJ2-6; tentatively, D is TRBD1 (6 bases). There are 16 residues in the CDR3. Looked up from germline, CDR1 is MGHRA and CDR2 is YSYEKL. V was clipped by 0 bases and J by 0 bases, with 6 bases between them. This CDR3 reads CASSQDRGSGANVLTF. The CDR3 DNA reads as TGCGCCAGCAGCCAAGACAGGGGCTCTGGGGCCAACGTCCTGACTTTC.